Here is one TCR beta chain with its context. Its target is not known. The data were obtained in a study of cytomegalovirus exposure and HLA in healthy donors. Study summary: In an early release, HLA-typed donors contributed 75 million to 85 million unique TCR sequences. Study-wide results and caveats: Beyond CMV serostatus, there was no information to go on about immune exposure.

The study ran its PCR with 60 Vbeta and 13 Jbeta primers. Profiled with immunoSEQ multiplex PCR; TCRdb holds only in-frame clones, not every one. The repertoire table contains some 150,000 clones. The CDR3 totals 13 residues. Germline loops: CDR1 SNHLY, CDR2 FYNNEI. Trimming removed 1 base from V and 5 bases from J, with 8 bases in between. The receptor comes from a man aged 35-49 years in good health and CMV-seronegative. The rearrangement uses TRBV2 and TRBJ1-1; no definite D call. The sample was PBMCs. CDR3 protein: CASSEDSRTEAFF. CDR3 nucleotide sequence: TGTGCCAGCAGTGAAGACAGCAGGACTGAAGCTTTCTTT.